A selection of T cell receptor beta chains follows, all from one sample in a study of control samples from healthy donors and cancer patients. Generated by immunoSEQ multiplex PCR, the TCRdb table keeps only in-frame clones and is missing some. The sample holds over 10,000 clones; 90% to 95% are singletons and the top ten take about an eighth. Sequencing was done on a sample of PBMCs. These TCRs come from an older man with lung cancer. Both conserved end residues are part of each CDR3. A D gene is named only where the DNA matches it firmly. Clone size is not always given. Where it is, it says once, few, many or a class for expanded clones.

>TRBV27|TRBJ2-3|.|TRBD2
CASSLGGGRTDTQYF
TGTGCCAGCAGTTTAGGCGGGGGGCGCACAGATACGCAGTATTTT
>TRBV5-1|TRBJ2-3|.|TRBD2
CASVSGSGGTDTQYF
TGCGCCAGCGTTTCGGGGAGCGGGGGGACAGATACGCAGTATTTT
>TRBV6-5|TRBJ2-2|.|.
CASRFPGNTGELFF
TGTGCCAGCAGATTCCCAGGGAACACCGGGGAGCTGTTTTTT
>TRBV4-1|TRBJ1-1|.|.
CASSQGYTGNTEAFF
TGCGCCAGCAGCCAAGGGTATACAGGGAACACTGAAGCTTTCTTT
>TRBV28|TRBJ1-3|once|TRBD1
CASSLGQGAYSGNTIYF
TGTGCCAGCAGTTTGGGACAGGGGGCTTACTCTGGAAACACCATATATTTT
>TRBV4-1|TRBJ2-2|once|TRBD1
CASSQAGTGTTGELFF
TGCGCCAGCAGCCAGGCCGGGACAGGGACCACCGGGGAGCTGTTTTTT
>TRBV27|TRBJ1-6|.|TRBD1
CASSRIGTGGSPLHF
TGTGCCAGCAGTCGAATTGGGACAGGGGGTTCACCCCTCCACTTT
>TRBV28|TRBJ1-1|.|TRBD1
CASSLPRRKDRDTEAFF
TGTGCCAGCAGTTTGCCACGACGAAAGGACAGGGACACTGAAGCTTTCTTT
>TRBV7-2|TRBJ2-2|.|.
CASSLEGDRELFF
TGTGCCAGCAGCTTAGAGGGCGACAGGGAGCTGTTTTTT
>TRBV15|TRBJ2-1|.|TRBD1
CATSRDGDSINEQFF
TGTGCCACCAGCAGAGATGGGGACAGCATCAATGAGCAGTTCTTC
>TRBV10-2|TRBJ2-3|.|.
CASSGTVGDTQYF
TGCGCCAGCAGTGGGACAGTGGGAGATACGCAGTATTTT
>TRBV15|TRBJ1-2|once|.
CATSRDRGGYGYTF
TGTGCCACCAGCAGAGATCGAGGGGGCTATGGCTACACCTTC
>TRBV2|TRBJ1-5|.|.
CASSDNSNQPQHF
TGTGCCAGCAGTGACAATAGCAATCAGCCCCAGCATTTT
>TRBV5-1|TRBJ2-1|.|TRBD2
CASSWSGGILNEQFF
TGCGCCAGCAGCTGGAGCGGGGGGATACTCAATGAGCAGTTCTTC
>TRBV18|TRBJ1-2|.|.
CASSPAQFGGLEAGYTF
TGTGCCAGCTCACCGGCCCAATTCGGGGGTTTAGAGGCTGGCTACACCTTC
>TRBV13|TRBJ1-2|.|.
CASGEGGNGYTF
TGTGCCAGCGGGGAAGGTGGGAATGGCTACACCTTC
>TRBV9|TRBJ2-5|.|TRBD2
CASSPGGGQETQYF
TGTGCCAGCAGCCCCGGGGGGGGGCAAGAGACCCAGTACTTC
>TRBV19|TRBJ2-2|.|.
CASSIAGLLAGELFF
TGTGCCAGTAGTATCGCTGGGCTCTTAGCCGGGGAGCTGTTTTTT
>TRBV4-1|TRBJ1-1|once|TRBD1
CASSGEGRGSTEAFF
TGCGCCAGCAGCGGGGAGGGCAGGGGGAGCACTGAAGCTTTCTTT
>TRBV7-2|TRBJ2-5|.|.
CASSRYQETQYF
TGTGCCAGCAGTAGATACCAAGAGACCCAGTACTTC
>TRBV4-1|TRBJ1-5|once|.
CASSRLDGLGQPQHF
TGCGCCAGCAGCCGGCTTGACGGACTTGGACAGCCCCAGCATTTT
>TRBV6-5|TRBJ1-5|.|.
CASIPAGNQPQHF
TGTGCCAGCATACCGGCGGGGAATCAGCCCCAGCATTTT
>TRBV19|TRBJ1-2|.|.
CASSIPSLGLYGYTF
TGTGCCAGTAGTATCCCTTCTTTAGGGCTCTATGGCTACACCTTC
>TRBV5-1|TRBJ1-2|.|TRBD1
CASKLGQGILNYGYTF
TGCGCCAGCAAGCTCGGACAGGGGATACTAAACTATGGCTACACCTTC
>TRBV10-3|TRBJ1-3|.|.
CAISDAGNTIYF
TGTGCCATCAGTGACGCTGGAAACACCATATATTTT
>TRBV12-3/TRBV12-4|TRBJ2-3|once|.
CASSLGASDTQYF
TGTGCCAGCAGTTTAGGAGCGTCAGATACGCAGTATTTT
>TRBV7-3|TRBJ2-1|.|.
CASRITATSYNEQFF
TGTGCCAGCAGGATTACAGCGACCTCCTACAATGAGCAGTTCTTC
>TRBV5-8|TRBJ1-1|.|TRBD1
CASSFDRAIEAFF
TGTGCCAGCAGCTTCGACAGGGCTATTGAAGCTTTCTTT
>TRBV7-3|TRBJ2-3|.|.
CASSPAREESADTQYF
TGTGCCAGCAGCCCGGCCCGGGAAGAAAGCGCAGATACGCAGTATTTT
>TRBV5-1|TRBJ2-3|.|.
CASSVRVLSSTDTQYF
TGCGCCAGCAGCGTACGGGTCCTCTCTAGTACAGATACGCAGTATTTT